The 10 T cell receptor beta chains below come from one sample, sequenced in a study of vaccination and CD4 T cells after COVID-19. These receptors have no identified antigens. Treatment described: 10-day PBMC culture with coronavirus spike peptide pools or control peptides (ViraFEST assay). The Oncomine TCR Beta short-read assay generated sequence data from the DNA of cultured CD4+ T cells. MiXCR was run by TCRdb on the PCR reads, yielding one entry per CDR3 protein. This table has some 17,000 distinct CDR3 sequences, more than 45% appearing once. Here the sequenced sample was CD4+ T cells from blood, cultured in vitro, taken before SARS-CoV-2 vaccination. The receptors were sampled from a human donor who had recovered from COVID-19.

V and J are TRBV28 and TRBJ1-6; unclear D gene. Germline V gene lookup returns CDR1 MDHEN and CDR2 SYDVKM. Between the trimmed V and J ends, which lost 6 bases and 0 bases, there was a span of 12 bases. The CDR3 totals 16 residues. CDR3 nucleotides: TGTGCCAGCAGGGTAGTAGGCCGCTCCTATAATTCACCCCTCCACTTT. Translated: CASRVVGRSYNSPLHF.

The gene calls are TRBV19 and TRBJ1-2, with 7 bases that match TRBD1. CDR3 size: 17 residues. CDR1 LNHDA and CDR2 SQIVND come from the germline V gene (reference sequence). The V and J ends lost 4 bases and 0 bases, in that order; junction bases with no gene match: 11. DNA of the CDR3: TGTGCCAGTAGTACTCCAACCCGGACAGGATCTAACTATGGCTACACCTTC. Translated: CASSTPTRTGSNYGYTF. The whole variable domain, filled in from reference TRBV19 and TRBJ1-2, reads DGGITQSPKYLFRKEGQNVTLSCEQNLNHDAMYWYRQDPGQGLRLIYYSQIVNDFQKGDIAEGYSVSREKKESFPLTVTSAQKNPTAFYLCASSTPTRTGSNYGYTFGSGTRLTVV.

The chain carries TRBV20-1 and TRBJ2-7; tentative D call: TRBD2 (6 bases). V shed 6 bases and J shed 0 bases, with 15 bases lying between them. This CDR3 spans 14 amino acids. Looked up from germline, CDR1 is DFQATT and CDR2 is SNEGSKA (reference sequence). The CDR3, as DNA: TGCAGTGCCCACGGAGCGGGCGGCTCCTACGAGCAGTACTTC. Encoded protein: CSAHGAGGSYEQYF.

V usage is TRBV6-2 or TRBV6-3 and J usage is TRBJ1-5, with unresolved D. V gave up 2 bases and J gave up 0 bases, with 8 bases separating them. Germline assignment: CDR1 MNHEY and CDR2 SVGEGT. The CDR3 runs 15 residues. The CDR3, as DNA: TGTGCCAGCAGTTACGGGGAGACTAGCAATCAGCCCCAGCATTTT. This translates into CASSYGETSNQPQHF.

This clonotype has more than one count but fewer than ten. The chain recombines TRBV7-2 with TRBJ1-2; no clear D. Germline CDR1 reads SGHTA; CDR2 reads FQGNSA. The V end was cut by 4 bases, the J end by 3 bases, with 15 bases between. The CDR3 contains 15 residues. In DNA form, the CDR3 reads TGTGCCAGCAGCTCCTCAAAGGTGTGGCACTATGGCTACACCTTC. Translation gives CASSSSKVWHYGYTF.

This chain joins TRBV24-1 and TRBJ2-3; 10 nucleotides agree with TRBD1. The CDR3 contains 18 residues. Trimming removed 5 bases from V and 4 bases from J; junction bases left unmatched: 14. From germline, CDR1 is KGHDR and CDR2 SFDVKD. The CDR3 nucleotides read TGTGCCACCAGTGCCAGACCGGGACAGGGGAGGGCCGCAGATACGCAGTATTTT. It is translated as CATSARPGQGRAADTQYF.

A note on this clonotype: With a much larger clone just one base away, this may be a read error. The rearrangement joins TRBV27 to TRBJ2-7; tentative D call: TRBD1 (5 bases). The CDR3 is made up of 13 amino acids. The V gene's germline CDR1 is MNHEY and CDR2 SMNVEV (reference sequence). The CDR3, as DNA: TGTGCCAGCAGTGGCACAGGTTCCTACGAGCAGCACTTC. Amino acids: CASSGTGSYEQHF.

Worth noting for this clonotype: A read error may account for a junction end that differs from germline. V is TRBV10-2 and J is TRBJ1-5; D remains unclear. The CDR3 contains 12 residues. Germline loops: CDR1 WSHSY, CDR2 SAAADI. The CDR3 loop reads CASSELGQRQHF. The CDR3 DNA sequence: TGCGCCAGCAGTGAGTTGGGCCAGCGCCAGCATTTT.

This clonotype was seen more than once but under ten times. The chain is built from TRBV20-1 and TRBJ2-5; D is possibly TRBD1 or TRBD2 (5 bases each). The CDR3 sequence is 15 residues long. The germline V and J ends were trimmed by 5 bases and 4 bases, with 20 bases remaining between them. Germline V gene lookup returns CDR1 DFQATT and CDR2 SNEGSKA (reference sequence). The DNA for the CDR3 is TGCAGTGCTCCCCCGGGGCCCCCAAGGGGAGAGACCCAGTACTTC. It codes for CSAPPGPPRGETQYF.

V and J are TRBV6-4 and TRBJ2-1; a possible D gene is TRBD2 (5 bases). The CDR3 loop spans 12 amino acids. Germline CDR1 reads MRHNA; CDR2 reads SNTAGT. V lost 9 bases and J lost 8, with 14 bases in between. The CDR3 bases are TGTGCCAGGTTGTGGGGAGTGGATGAGCAGTTCTTC. Encoded protein: CARLWGVDEQFF.